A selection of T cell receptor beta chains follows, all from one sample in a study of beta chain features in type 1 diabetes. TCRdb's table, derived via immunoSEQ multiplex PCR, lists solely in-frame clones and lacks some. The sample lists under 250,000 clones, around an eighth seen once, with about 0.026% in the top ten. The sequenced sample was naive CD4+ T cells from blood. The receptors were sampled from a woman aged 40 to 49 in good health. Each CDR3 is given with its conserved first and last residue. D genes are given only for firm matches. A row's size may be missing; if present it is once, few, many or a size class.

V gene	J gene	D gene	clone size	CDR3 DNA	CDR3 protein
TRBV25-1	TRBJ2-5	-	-	TGTGCCAGCGGCACCGGGACAAGTCAAGAGACCCAGTACTTC	CASGTGTSQETQYF
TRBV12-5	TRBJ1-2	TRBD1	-	TGTGCTAGTGGGGGACAGAGGGGCTACACCTTC	CASGGQRGYTF
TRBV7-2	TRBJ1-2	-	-	TGTGCCAGCAGCTTAGCAACAGAGAGTGGCTACACCTTC	CASSLATESGYTF
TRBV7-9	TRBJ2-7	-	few	TGTGCCAGCAGCCAAGGTGCCGGGTCCTACGAGCAGTACTTC	CASSQGAGSYEQYF
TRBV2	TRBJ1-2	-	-	TGTGCCAGCAGTCGACAGTTAGGGTCCCTTGGCTACACCTTC	CASSRQLGSLGYTF
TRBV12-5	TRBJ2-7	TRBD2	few	TGTGCTAGTGGTCCCGGGGGGGCGCTTTCCTACGAGCAGTACTTC	CASGPGGALSYEQYF
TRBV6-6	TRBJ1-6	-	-	TGTGCCAGCAGACCCCCGCAGGGGTCACGTTCACCCCTCCACTTT	CASRPPQGSRSPLHF
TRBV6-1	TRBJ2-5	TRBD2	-	TGTGCCAGCAGCCAGACTAGCGGGGGGGCGCAGACCCAGTACTTC	CASSQTSGGAQTQYF
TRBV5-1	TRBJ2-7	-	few	TGCGCCAGCAGCCCGGCAGGAATCGAGCAGTACTTC	CASSPAGIEQYF
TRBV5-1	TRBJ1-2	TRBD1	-	TGCGCCAGCAGCGGGCCGGGACAGGGTAGTGGCTACACCTTC	CASSGPGQGSGYTF
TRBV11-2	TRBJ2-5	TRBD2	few	TGTGCCAGCAGCTTAGTGACTAGCGGGGGGCCAGAGACCCAGTACTTC	CASSLVTSGGPETQYF
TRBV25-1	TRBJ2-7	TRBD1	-	TGTGCCAGCAGTGTCGGGGACAGGGGATACGAGCAGTACTTC	CASSVGDRGYEQYF
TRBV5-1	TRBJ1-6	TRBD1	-	TGCGCCAGCAGCTTGGGGGACAGGGAGCTTCCCCATATTCACTTT	CASSLGDRELPHIHF
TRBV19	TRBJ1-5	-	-	TGTGCCAGTAGTATCCAGACCAGCGATCAGCCCCAGCATTTT	CASSIQTSDQPQHF
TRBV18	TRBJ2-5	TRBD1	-	TGTGCCAGCTCACCCAGGGACAGTTCCCTCCAAGAGACCCAGTACTTC	CASSPRDSSLQETQYF
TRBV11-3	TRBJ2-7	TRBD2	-	TGTGCCAGCAGCCCCTCCGATGCTAGCGGGGTCTACGAGCAGTACTTC	CASSPSDASGVYEQYF
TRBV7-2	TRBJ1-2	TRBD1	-	TGTGCCAGCAGCACGGGACAGGGGTGGGGCTACACCTTC	CASSTGQGWGYTF
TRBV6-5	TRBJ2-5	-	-	TGTGCCAGCAGTTACACAGCGGACCAAGAGACCCAGTACTTC	CASSYTADQETQYF
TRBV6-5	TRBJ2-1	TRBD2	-	TGTGCCAGCAGTTACCTGGGCGGGGGTAAGGATGAGCAGTTCTTC	CASSYLGGGKDEQFF
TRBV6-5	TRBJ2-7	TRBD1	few	TGTGCCAGCAGCTCAGGGGGCTCCCGTCCTTACGAGCAGTACTTC	CASSSGGSRPYEQYF
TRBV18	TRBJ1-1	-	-	TGTGCCAGCTCACGAACCAACAGAGCCTACACTGAAGCTTTCTTT	CASSRTNRAYTEAFF
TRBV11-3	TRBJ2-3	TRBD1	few	TGTGCCAGCAGCTTGGGGACAGGGGACACAGATACGCAGTATTTT	CASSLGTGDTDTQYF
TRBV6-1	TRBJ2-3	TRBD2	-	TGTGCCAGCAGTGTTCCGGGACTAGGGCTCCCAGGTACGCAGTATTTT	CASSVPGLGLPGTQYF
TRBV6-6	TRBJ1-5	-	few	TGTGCCAGCAGTTTAGGAGTTCAGCCCCAGCATTTT	CASSLGVQPQHF
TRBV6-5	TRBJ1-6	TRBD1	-	TGTGCCAGCAGTCTGATACAGGGGTTTAATTCACCCCTCCACTTT	CASSLIQGFNSPLHF
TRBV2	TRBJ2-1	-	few	TGTGCCAGCCTGACAGCGAGCTCCTACAATGAGCAGTTCTTC	CASLTASSYNEQFF
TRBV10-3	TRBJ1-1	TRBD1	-	TGTGCCATCAGTAAACAGGGGGCAGGTCCTGAAGCTTTCTTT	CAISKQGAGPEAFF
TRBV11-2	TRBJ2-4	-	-	TGTGCCAGCAGCTTAGTGCCCGTGGCAGCGCTAGCCAAAAACATTCAGTACTTC	CASSLVPVAALAKNIQYF
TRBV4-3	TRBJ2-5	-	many	TGCGCCAGCAGTTGGGGCCGCCAAGAGACCCAGTACTTC	CASSWGRQETQYF
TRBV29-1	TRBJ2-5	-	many	TGCAGCGTTGCGGAACAGCAAGAGACCCAGTACTTC	CSVAEQQETQYF
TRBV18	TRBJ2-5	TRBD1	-	TGTGCCAGCCTAAGGGACAGCCAAGAGACCCAGTACTTC	CASLRDSQETQYF
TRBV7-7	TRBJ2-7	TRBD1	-	TGTGCTAGCAGCTCCGGACAGGGATACTCCTACGAGCAGTACTTC	CASSSGQGYSYEQYF